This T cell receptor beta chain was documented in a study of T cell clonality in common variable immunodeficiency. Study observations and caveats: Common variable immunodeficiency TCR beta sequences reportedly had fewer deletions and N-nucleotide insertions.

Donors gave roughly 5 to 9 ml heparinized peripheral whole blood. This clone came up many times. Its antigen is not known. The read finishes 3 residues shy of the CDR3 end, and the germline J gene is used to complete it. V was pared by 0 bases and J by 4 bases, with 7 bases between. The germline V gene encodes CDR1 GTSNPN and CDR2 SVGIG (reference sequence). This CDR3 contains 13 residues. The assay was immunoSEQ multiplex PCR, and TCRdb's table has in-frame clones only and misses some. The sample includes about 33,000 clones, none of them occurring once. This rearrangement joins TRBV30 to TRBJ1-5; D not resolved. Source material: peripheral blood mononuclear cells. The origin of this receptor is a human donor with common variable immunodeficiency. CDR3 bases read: TGTGCCTGGAGTGTACAAATAAATCAGCCC. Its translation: CAWSVQINQP. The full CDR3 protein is CAWSVQINQPQHF. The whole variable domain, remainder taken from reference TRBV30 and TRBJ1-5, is SQTIHQWPATLVQPVGSPLSLECTVEGTSNPNLYWYRQAAGRGLQLLFYSVGIGQISSEVPQNLSASRPQDRQFILSSKKLLLSDSGFYLCAWSVQINQPQHFGDGTRLSIL.